The 14 T cell receptor beta chains presented below share a single source sample, sequenced in a study of blood T cell repertoires in COVID-19 (dated by TCRdb to about 2020). To prepare the library, the immunoSEQ multiplex PCR assay was applied. TCRdb provides this immuneACCESS table in a form limited to in-frame rearrangements. Some clones are lacking; in checked studies, under half of them reflect an unresolved V gene, and why the rest are absent is not known. For this sample the table gives 150,000 to 200,000 clones, of which around three quarters were detected only once. The ten most abundant clones make up 8% to 9.5% of the sample. Material: peripheral blood. These receptors originate from a man in his 60s with acute or convalescent COVID-19.

Concerning this clone: Other DNA sequences from this sample encode an identical CDR3 as well. This chain joins TRBV9 and TRBJ2-5; 8 bases agree with TRBD2. The CDR3 has 14 amino acids. The V gene end was trimmed by 0 bases and the J gene end by 2 bases; junction bases not matched to a gene: 0. The germline V gene has CDR1 SGDLS and CDR2 YYNGEE. The CDR3 nucleotides are TGTGCCAGCAGCGTAGCGGGAGGGCAAGAGACCCAGTACTTC. Translating it yields CASSVAGGQETQYF.

The chain combines TRBV4-3 with TRBJ2-7; 7 bases agree with TRBD1. Germline loops: CDR1 LGHNA, CDR2 YSLEER. Germline trimming cut 4 bases from V and 0 bases from J; bases unmatched to any gene: 3. The CDR3 spans 14 residues. The CDR3 DNA reads TGCGCCAGCAGCCCGGGACAGTACTCCTACGAGCAGTACTTC. Its protein is CASSPGQYSYEQYF.

The V gene is TRBV11-3, the J gene TRBJ2-6; 12 bases are a match to TRBD1. The length of the CDR3 is 17 residues. CDR1 is SGHNT, CDR2 YENEEA, per germline. Trimming removed 4 bases from V and 4 bases from J; junction bases left unmatched: 5. CDR3 region: CASSSGQGASGANVLTF. CDR3 nucleotides: TGTGCCAGCAGCTCGGGACAGGGGGCGTCCGGGGCCAACGTCCTGACTTTC.

The V and J genes are TRBV2 and TRBJ2-5; maybe TRBD1 (6 bases). This CDR3 comprises 13 residues. Germline CDR1 SNHLY, CDR2 FYNNEI. The germline V and J ends were trimmed by 7 bases and 2 bases, with 11 bases remaining between them. For the CDR3, the DNA is TGTGCCAGCACAAGGGACACGCAAGAGACCCAGTACTTC. The encoded protein is CASTRDTQETQYF.

This chain uses TRBV12-3 or TRBV12-4 with TRBJ2-5; D may be TRBD2 (6 bases). The V gene lost 4 bases and the J gene lost 2 bases, with 8 bases spanning the gap. The CDR3 extends over 13 amino acids. DNA for the CDR3: TGTGCCAGCAGTTCGGGGGAACAAGAGACCCAGTACTTC. As protein: CASSSGEQETQYF.

The chain combines TRBV29-1 with TRBJ1-5; 8 bases are shared with TRBD1. V lost 7 bases, J lost 0 bases, and 5 bases stayed unmatched. CDR1 and CDR2 (germline): SQVTM, ANQGSEA. This CDR3 spans 14 amino acids. CDR3 bases: TGCAGCGCCCAGACAGGGGATAGCAATCAGCCCCAGCATTTT. Its protein is CSAQTGDSNQPQHF.

This clone was observed a single time. The V and J genes are TRBV10-2 and TRBJ2-1; 11 bases are a match to TRBD2. The CDR3 consists of 18 residues. Germline V gene data show CDR1 as WSHSY and CDR2 as SAAADI. Trimming at V came to 0 bases and at J to 3 bases, leaving 7 bases not matched to a gene. The CDR3 sequence is CASSESTIAGGIYNEQFF. The DNA of the CDR3 is TGCGCCAGCAGTGAGTCGACGATAGCGGGGGGGATCTACAATGAGCAGTTCTTC.

This clone was picked up a small number of times. The chain links TRBV28 to TRBJ1-5, with D possibly being TRBD1 (5 bases). V lost 6 bases, J lost 2 bases, and 20 bases lay in between. There are 17 residues in the CDR3. CDR1 and CDR2 from the germline V gene are MDHEN and SYDVKM. As DNA, the CDR3 is TGTGCCAGCAGCCCCGGAGACAGATTAAGTGGCAATCAGCCCCAGCATTTT. Protein sequence: CASSPGDRLSGNQPQHF.

The rearrangement joins TRBV13 to TRBJ2-5; 8 bases align to TRBD1. This CDR3 is 15 amino acids long. CDR1 is PRHDT and CDR2 is FYEKMQ in the germline V gene (reference sequence). V shed 5 bases and J 2 bases; nucleotides not matched to a gene: 7. The DNA of the CDR3 is TGTGCCAGCAGCCTTTCTGGACAGGGTCAAGAGACCCAGTACTTC. Protein product: CASSLSGQGQETQYF.

The chain carries TRBV19 and TRBJ2-6; D is perhaps TRBD1 (6 bases). The V and J ends lost 9 bases and 0 bases respectively, with 21 bases between them. The CDR3 loop spans 18 amino acids. Germline CDR1 LNHDA, CDR2 SQIVND (reference sequence). CDR3 region: CASGQQHTQTSGANVLTF. Here the CDR3 DNA reads TGTGCCAGCGGACAGCAGCATACTCAAACCTCTGGGGCCAACGTCCTGACTTTC.

The CDR3 protein is CASSQGLIKGGDSPLHF. Here the CDR3 DNA reads TGCGCCAGCAGCCAAGGCCTAATAAAGGGGGGGGATTCACCCCTCCACTTT. The V gene is TRBV4-1, the J gene TRBJ1-6; D may be TRBD1 (6 bases). Trimming took 1 base from V and 8 from J, leaving 18 bases between them. CDR3 size: 17 residues. Germline V gene lookup returns CDR1 MGHRA and CDR2 YSYEKL.

In nucleotides, the CDR3 is TGTGCCACCAGGGGTGGACAGAATGAAAAACTGTTTTTT. Encoded protein: CATRGGQNEKLFF. This rearrangement joins TRBV2 to TRBJ1-4; D possibly corresponds to TRBD1 (6 bases). The CDR3 totals 13 residues. Germline V gene data show CDR1 as SNHLY and CDR2 as FYNNEI. Trimming took off 10 bases at V and 5 bases at J, with 14 bases between the two ends.

This chain links TRBV5-6 with TRBJ2-5; 8 nucleotides align to TRBD2. The CDR3 is made up of 13 amino acids. The V gene's germline CDR1 is SGHDT and CDR2 YYEEEE. Trimming cost V 4 bases and J 3 bases; bases outside gene matches: 2. The CDR3 region is CASSGGLEETQYF. Here the CDR3 DNA reads TGTGCCAGCAGCGGGGGACTAGAAGAGACCCAGTACTTC.

There are a few counts of this clone. The chain joins TRBV27 to TRBJ2-3; 10 bases map to TRBD2. CDR3 length: 16 residues. The V and J ends lost 5 bases and 2 bases, in that order; junction bases with no gene match: 7. From germline, CDR1 is MNHEY and CDR2 SMNVEV (reference sequence). The CDR3 DNA sequence: TGTGCCAGCAGTCCCCTAACTAGCGGGGACACAGATACGCAGTATTTT. Translated: CASSPLTSGDTDTQYF.